These 12 T cell receptor beta chains were sequenced from one sample in a study of blood T cells in healthy people across ages. With a J-beta primer mix and a sample-barcoded 5' primer, a second PCR ran about 6 to 11 cycles. MiXCR, applied by TCRdb to the 5' RACE reads, yields one record per CDR3 protein. Found here are over 1,500,000 distinct CDR3 sequences, roughly two fifths of them singletons; the top ten hold roughly 23%. Sample: blood. These receptors were taken from a human donor in good health.

The chain recombines TRBV7-2 with TRBJ2-3, with 10 bases that match TRBD1. The J segment lost 3 bases and the V segment lost 5 bases, leaving 8 bases of the junction unmatched. The CDR3 is made up of 16 amino acids. Germline assignment: CDR1 SGHTA and CDR2 FQGNSA. In DNA, the CDR3 is TGTGCCAGCAGCACGCAGGGACAGGGGAGGACAGATACGCAGTATTTT. Its translation: CASSTQGQGRTDTQYF.

The V and J genes are TRBV7-9 and TRBJ1-1; TRBD1 might be the D (6 bases). V was cut by 4 bases and J by 1 base, with 13 bases left in between. Germline V gives CDR1 SEHNR, CDR2 FQNEAQ (reference sequence). The CDR3 length is 15 residues. The CDR3 protein is CASSSSGTKNTEAFF. The DNA of the CDR3 is TGTGCCAGCAGCTCTTCCGGGACAAAGAACACTGAAGCTTTCTTT.

This sequence joins TRBV18 and TRBJ1-6; D gene uncertain. Germline V gives CDR1 KGHSH, CDR2 LQKENI. This CDR3 comprises 15 residues. Trimming took 1 base from V and 5 from J, leaving 9 bases between them. CDR3 nucleotide sequence: TGTGCCAGCTCACCACAACCGAGAGATAATTCACCCCTCCACTTT. Residues: CASSPQPRDNSPLHF.

This clonotype showed up just a few times. The chain is built from TRBV7-2 and TRBJ2-1, with TRBD1 identical over 7 bases. Germline assignment: CDR1 SGHTA and CDR2 FQGNSA. The CDR3 contains 13 residues. V dropped 9 bases and J dropped 4; count of bases not matched to a gene: 6. CDR3 loop: CASTGAPYNEQFF. The CDR3 coding sequence is TGTGCCAGTACAGGGGCACCTTACAATGAGCAGTTCTTC.

In this sample, this clonotype turned up many times. The V call is TRBV10-3, the J call TRBJ2-5; 7 bases map to TRBD1. V was clipped by 3 bases and J by 1 base; unmatched bases: 11. The germline V gene encodes CDR1 ENHRY and CDR2 SYGVKD. The CDR3 totals 17 residues. As DNA, the CDR3 is TGTGCCATCAGTGACCCGACGACGGGACAGATCCAAGAGACCCAGTACTTC. This sequence encodes CAISDPTTGQIQETQYF.

Of note for this clonotype: The junction shows a germline mismatch at one end, possibly a read error. The chain has TRBV5-1 and TRBJ2-5; 8 bases fit TRBD1. The CDR3 length is 16 residues. Germline CDR1 is SGHRS and CDR2 is YFSETQ. The CDR3 spells CASSLAPGQGQETQHF. In DNA form, the CDR3 reads TGCGCCAGCAGCTTGGCCCCCGGACAGGGACAAGAGACCCAGCACTTC.

This clonotype was detected only once. The gene calls are TRBV20-1 and TRBJ2-3, with 7 bases lining up with TRBD2. The CDR3 has 14 residues. Per germline, CDR1 DFQATT and CDR2 SNEGSKA (reference sequence). V lost 0 bases, J lost 8 bases, and 8 bases stayed unmatched. CDR3 bases: TGCAGTGCTAGAGATAGGCGCGGGGGTAGTACGCAGTATTTT. Amino acids: CSARDRRGGSTQYF.

This clonotype was observed a few times. This sequence joins TRBV10-3 and TRBJ2-5; D remains unclear. The ends were cut back, 0 bases at V and 4 bases at J, with 12 bases in the middle. Germline assignment: CDR1 ENHRY and CDR2 SYGVKD. This CDR3 has 15 residues. The CDR3 DNA is TGTGCCATCAGTGAGTCGAGTGTGGGCCCAGAGACCCAGTACTTC. Protein product: CAISESSVGPETQYF.

This clonotype was detected a few times. The CDR3 DNA sequence: TGTGCCAGCAGTGAATATGCCCACAAAAGGGGTGAGCAGTTCTTC. This gives the protein CASSEYAHKRGEQFF. The chain joins TRBV25-1 to TRBJ2-1; TRBD1 might be the D (5 bases). The CDR3 is 15 residues long. CDR1 and CDR2 (germline): MGHDK, SYGVNS. Trimming pared 0 bases from V and 9 bases from J, leaving 15 bases between.

The chain carries TRBV5-1 and TRBJ1-2; D is unclear. Germline V gene data show CDR1 as SGHRS and CDR2 as YFSETQ. This CDR3 contains 15 residues. Trimming cost V 0 bases and J 0 bases, with 9 bases left between them. This CDR3 reads CASSLDFSSNYGYTF. The CDR3 DNA reads TGCGCCAGCAGCTTGGATTTCAGTTCTAACTATGGCTACACCTTC.

About this clonotype itself: This CDR3 fails to terminate in the conserved phenylalanine or tryptophan, so it likely reflects a read error. V gene TRBV4-2 combines with J gene TRBJ2-1; 7 nucleotides line up with TRBD2. V was clipped by 1 base and J by 8 bases; unmatched bases: 11. The CDR3 contains 16 residues. Germline V gene sequence: CDR1 LGHNA, CDR2 YNFKEQ. The CDR3 bases are TGTGCCAGCAGCCAAGCCTACGGGGGGTTGGTGGATGAGCAGTTCTGC. Its translation: CASSQAYGGLVDEQFC.

This chain uses TRBV7-3 with TRBJ2-3; the match to TRBD1 covers 7 bases. The CDR3 extends over 16 amino acids. Germline-derived CDR1 and CDR2 are SGHTA and FQGTGA. Losses at the gene ends were 4 bases for V and 6 bases for J; bases not matched to a gene: 13. Written as DNA, the CDR3 is TGTGCCAGCAGCTCCCGCAGGCAGGGGGTTGGGGATACGCAGTATTTT. It yields the protein CASSSRRQGVGDTQYF.